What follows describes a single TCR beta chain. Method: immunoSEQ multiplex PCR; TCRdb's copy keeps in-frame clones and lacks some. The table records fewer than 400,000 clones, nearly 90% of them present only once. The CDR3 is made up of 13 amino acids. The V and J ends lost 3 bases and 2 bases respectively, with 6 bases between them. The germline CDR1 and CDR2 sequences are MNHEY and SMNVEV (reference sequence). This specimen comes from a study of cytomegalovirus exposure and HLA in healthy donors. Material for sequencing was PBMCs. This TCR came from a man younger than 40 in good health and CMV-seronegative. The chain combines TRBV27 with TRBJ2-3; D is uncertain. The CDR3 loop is CASSLLPTDTQYF. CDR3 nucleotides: TGTGCCAGCAGTTTGCTACCCACAGATACGCAGTATTTT.